This T cell receptor beta chain was retrieved from a study of tumor-infiltrating lymphocytes in primary liver carcinoma. For the study at large: Patients, male and female, were 30 to 69 years old. Tumors were stage T1-T3 N0M0, 4.2 to 10 cm across.

Per germline, CDR1 SGHVS and CDR2 FQNEAQ. This CDR3 is 13 amino acids long. From around 500 ng of total RNA, TCR beta-specific cDNA was reverse-transcribed using a constant-region primer. Amplification in three nested multiplex PCR rounds with slightly modified ARM-PCR gave rise to TCR beta libraries. A C-beta reverse primer and TRBV1-TRBV30 forward primers served in each of the first two PCR rounds, at about 10 cycles apiece. TCRdb analysed the multiplex PCR reads with MiXCR anew, one entry per CDR3 protein. Altogether about 310,000 distinct CDR3 sequences are present, more than 55% being singletons, with the ten largest covering about a sixth. On this clonotype itself: Given a much more abundant clone one base away, this may be a read error.

In addition to blood RNA drawn from unsorted whole blood, germline DNA was extracted. Sequenced sample: peripheral blood. The rearrangement joins TRBV7-8 to TRBJ2-7; D is undetermined. The TCR sequence derives from a woman aged 25 to 39 with primary liver carcinoma and hepatitis B virus infection. CDR3 DNA: TGTGTCAGCAGCCCCGGAATGGTTCCCGAGCAGTACTTC. This sequence encodes CVSSPGMVPEQYF.